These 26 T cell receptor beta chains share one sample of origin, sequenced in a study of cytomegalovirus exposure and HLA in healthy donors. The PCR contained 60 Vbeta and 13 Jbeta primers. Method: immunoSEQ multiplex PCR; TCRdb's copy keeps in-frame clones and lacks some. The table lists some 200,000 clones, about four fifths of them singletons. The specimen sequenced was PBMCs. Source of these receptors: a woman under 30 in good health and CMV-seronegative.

CDR3 in amino acids: CASSLAGARTQYF. CDR3 coding DNA: TGTGCCAGCAGCTTGGCCGGAGCTCGTACGCAGTATTTT. The chain uses TRBV5-4 and TRBJ2-3, with no clear D. This CDR3 spans 13 amino acids. CDR1 and CDR2 from the germline V gene are SGHNT and YYREEE (reference sequence). The V and J ends lost 0 bases and 8 bases respectively, with 10 bases between them.

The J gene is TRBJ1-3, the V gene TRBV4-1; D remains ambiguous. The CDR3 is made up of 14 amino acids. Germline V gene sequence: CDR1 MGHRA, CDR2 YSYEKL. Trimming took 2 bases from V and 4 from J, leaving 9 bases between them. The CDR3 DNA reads TGCGCCAGCAGCCAATGGGCTTCCGGAAACACCATATATTTT. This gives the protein CASSQWASGNTIYF.

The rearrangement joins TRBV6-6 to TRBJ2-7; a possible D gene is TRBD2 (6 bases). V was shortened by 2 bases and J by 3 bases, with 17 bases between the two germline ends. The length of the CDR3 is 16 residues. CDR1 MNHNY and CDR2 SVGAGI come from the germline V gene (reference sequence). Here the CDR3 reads CASSYPPAGFFYEQYF. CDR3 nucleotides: TGTGCCAGCAGTTACCCCCCGGCGGGGTTTTTCTACGAGCAGTACTTC.

In DNA form, the CDR3 reads TGTGCCAGCAGTTCGGGACGGAAGGTAGCGGGAGGCTCCTACAATGAGCAGTTCTTC. It translates to CASSSGRKVAGGSYNEQFF. V usage is TRBV11-2 and J usage is TRBJ2-1; 10 bases align to TRBD2. Germline trimming cut 6 bases from V and 0 bases from J; bases unmatched to any gene: 14. CDR1 is SGHAT, CDR2 FQNNGV, per germline. The CDR3 is made up of 19 amino acids.

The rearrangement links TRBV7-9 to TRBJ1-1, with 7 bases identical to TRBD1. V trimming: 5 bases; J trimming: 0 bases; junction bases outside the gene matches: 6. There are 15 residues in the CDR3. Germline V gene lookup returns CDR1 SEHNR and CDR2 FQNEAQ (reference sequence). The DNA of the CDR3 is TGTGCCAGCAGCCCAGAGGGGGCCTTGAACACTGAAGCTTTCTTT. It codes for CASSPEGALNTEAFF.

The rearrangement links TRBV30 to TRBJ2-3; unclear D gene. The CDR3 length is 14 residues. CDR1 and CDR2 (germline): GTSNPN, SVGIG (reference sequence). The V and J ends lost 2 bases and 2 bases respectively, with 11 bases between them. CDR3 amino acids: CAWSPNQDTDTQYF. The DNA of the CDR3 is TGTGCCTGGAGTCCGAACCAGGACACAGATACGCAGTATTTT. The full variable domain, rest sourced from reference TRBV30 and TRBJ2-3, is SQTIHQWPATLVQPVGSPLSLECTVEGTSNPNLYWYRQAAGRGLQLLFYSVGIGQISSEVPQNLSASRPQDRQFILSSKKLLLSDSGFYLCAWSPNQDTDTQYFGPGTRLTVL.

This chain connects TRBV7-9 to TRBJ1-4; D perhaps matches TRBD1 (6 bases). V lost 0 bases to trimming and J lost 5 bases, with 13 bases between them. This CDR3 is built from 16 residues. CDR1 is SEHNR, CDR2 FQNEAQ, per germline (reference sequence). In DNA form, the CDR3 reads TGTGCCAGCAGCTTAGCTCTCGGACAGAGGAATGAAAAACTGTTTTTT. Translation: CASSLALGQRNEKLFF.

The CDR3 spells CASSDPNGTGGDTF. CDR3 DNA sequence: TGTGCCAGCAGTGACCCTAATGGGACAGGTGGGGACACCTTC. This rearrangement joins TRBV6-5 to TRBJ1-2, with TRBD1 matching 8 bases. The CDR3 is 14 residues long. Germline CDR1 reads MNHEY; CDR2 reads SVGAGI. With V trimmed by 5 bases and J by 12 bases, 14 bases remained unmatched.

CDR3 residues: CASSVLREAFF. The CDR3 nucleotides are TGTGCCAGCAGCGTACTCCGTGAAGCTTTCTTT. V and J are TRBV5-8 and TRBJ1-1, with D unresolved. Germline CDR1 is SGHTS and CDR2 is YDEGEE. The germline V and J ends were trimmed by 4 bases and 7 bases, with 8 bases remaining between them. This CDR3 is 11 amino acids long.

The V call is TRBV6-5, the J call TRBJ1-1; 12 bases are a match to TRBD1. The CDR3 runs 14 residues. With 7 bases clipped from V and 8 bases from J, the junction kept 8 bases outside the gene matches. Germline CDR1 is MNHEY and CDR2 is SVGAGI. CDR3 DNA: TGTGCCAGCATGGGACAGGGGGCGCGATGGGAAGCTTTCTTT. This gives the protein CASMGQGARWEAFF.

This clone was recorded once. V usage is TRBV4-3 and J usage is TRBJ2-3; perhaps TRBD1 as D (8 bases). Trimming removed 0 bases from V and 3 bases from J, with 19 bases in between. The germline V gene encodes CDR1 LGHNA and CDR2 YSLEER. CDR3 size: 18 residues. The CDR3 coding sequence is TGCGCCAGCAGCCAAGACTCAACAACAGGGGGGGCGACAGATACGCAGTATTTT. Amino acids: CASSQDSTTGGATDTQYF.

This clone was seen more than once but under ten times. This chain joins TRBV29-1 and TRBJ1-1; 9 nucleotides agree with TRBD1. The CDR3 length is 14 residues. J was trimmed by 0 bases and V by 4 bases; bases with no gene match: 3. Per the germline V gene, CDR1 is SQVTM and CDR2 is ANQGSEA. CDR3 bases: TGCAGCGTTGCAGGGACAGGGATGAACACTGAAGCTTTCTTT. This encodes CSVAGTGMNTEAFF.

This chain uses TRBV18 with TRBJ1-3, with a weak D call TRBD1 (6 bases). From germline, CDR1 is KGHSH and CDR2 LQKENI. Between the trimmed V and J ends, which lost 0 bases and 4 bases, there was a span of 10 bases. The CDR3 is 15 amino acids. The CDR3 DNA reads TGTGCCAGCTCACCACCGCCAGGGGAGGGAAACACCATATATTTT. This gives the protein CASSPPPGEGNTIYF.

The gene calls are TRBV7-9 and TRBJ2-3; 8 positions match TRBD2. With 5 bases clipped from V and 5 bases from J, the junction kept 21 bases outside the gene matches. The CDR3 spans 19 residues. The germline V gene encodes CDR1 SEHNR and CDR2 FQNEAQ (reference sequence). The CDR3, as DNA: TGTGCCAGCAGCCATTCGGGACTAGTTAAGGGGACGCCCAGAGATACGCAGTATTTT. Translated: CASSHSGLVKGTPRDTQYF.

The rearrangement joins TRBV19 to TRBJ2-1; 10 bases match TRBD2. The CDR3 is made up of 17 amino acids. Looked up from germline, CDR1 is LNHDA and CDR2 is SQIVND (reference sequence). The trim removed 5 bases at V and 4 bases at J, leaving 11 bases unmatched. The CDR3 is CASSAAGTSVRYNEQFF. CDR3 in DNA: TGTGCCAGTAGTGCCGCCGGGACTAGCGTTCGATACAATGAGCAGTTCTTC.

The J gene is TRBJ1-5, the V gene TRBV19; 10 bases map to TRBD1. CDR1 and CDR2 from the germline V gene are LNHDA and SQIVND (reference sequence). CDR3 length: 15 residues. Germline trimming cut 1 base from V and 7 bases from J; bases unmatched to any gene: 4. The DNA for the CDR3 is TGTGCCAGTAGTATAGCCGGGACAGGGGTCCAGCCCCAGCATTTT. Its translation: CASSIAGTGVQPQHF.

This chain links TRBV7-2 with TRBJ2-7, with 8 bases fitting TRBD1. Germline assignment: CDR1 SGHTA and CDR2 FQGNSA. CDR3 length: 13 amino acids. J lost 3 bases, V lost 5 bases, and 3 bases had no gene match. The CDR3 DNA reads TGTGCCAGCAGCAACGGACAGGGCTACGAGCAGTACTTC. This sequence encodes CASSNGQGYEQYF.

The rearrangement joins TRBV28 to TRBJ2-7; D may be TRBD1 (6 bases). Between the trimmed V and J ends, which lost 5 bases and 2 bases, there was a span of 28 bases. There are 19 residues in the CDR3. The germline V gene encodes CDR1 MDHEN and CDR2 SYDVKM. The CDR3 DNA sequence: TGTGCCAGCAGTAAACCCTCACCCCCAGGGGCCAGCGCCGCCTACGAGCAGTACTTC. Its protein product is CASSKPSPPGASAAYEQYF.

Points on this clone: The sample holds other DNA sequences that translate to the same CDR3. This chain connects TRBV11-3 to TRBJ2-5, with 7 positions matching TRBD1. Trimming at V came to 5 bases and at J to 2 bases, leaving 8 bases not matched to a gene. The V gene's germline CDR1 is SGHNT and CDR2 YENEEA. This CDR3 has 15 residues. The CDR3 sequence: CASSPWTGSQETQYF. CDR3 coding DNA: TGTGCCAGCAGCCCCTGGACAGGATCGCAAGAGACCCAGTACTTC.

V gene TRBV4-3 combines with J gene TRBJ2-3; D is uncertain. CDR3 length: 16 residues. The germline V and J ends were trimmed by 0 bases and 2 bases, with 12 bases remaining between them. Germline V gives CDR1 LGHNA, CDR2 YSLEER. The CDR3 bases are TGCGCCAGCAGCCAAGATCTTGGGCAGATCACAGATACGCAGTATTTT. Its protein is CASSQDLGQITDTQYF.

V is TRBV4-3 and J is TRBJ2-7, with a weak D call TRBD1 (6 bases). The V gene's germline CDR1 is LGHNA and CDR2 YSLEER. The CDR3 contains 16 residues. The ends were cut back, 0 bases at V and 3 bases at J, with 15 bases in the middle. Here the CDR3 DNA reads TGCGCCAGCAGCCAAGAGTTTCCAGGACAGAGCTACGAGCAGTACTTC. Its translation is CASSQEFPGQSYEQYF.

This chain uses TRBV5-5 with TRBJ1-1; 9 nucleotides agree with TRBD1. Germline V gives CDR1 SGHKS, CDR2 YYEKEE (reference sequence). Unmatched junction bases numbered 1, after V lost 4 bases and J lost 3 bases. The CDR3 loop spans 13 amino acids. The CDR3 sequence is CASSRDRDTEAFF. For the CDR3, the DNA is TGTGCCAGCAGCAGGGACAGGGACACTGAAGCTTTCTTT.

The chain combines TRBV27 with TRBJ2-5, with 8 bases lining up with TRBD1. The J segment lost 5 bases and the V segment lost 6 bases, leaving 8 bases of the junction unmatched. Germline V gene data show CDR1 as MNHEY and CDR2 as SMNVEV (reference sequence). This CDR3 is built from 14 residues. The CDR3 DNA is TGTGCCAGCAGCCGGACAGGGTTCGGGGAGACCCAGTACTTC. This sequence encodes CASSRTGFGETQYF.

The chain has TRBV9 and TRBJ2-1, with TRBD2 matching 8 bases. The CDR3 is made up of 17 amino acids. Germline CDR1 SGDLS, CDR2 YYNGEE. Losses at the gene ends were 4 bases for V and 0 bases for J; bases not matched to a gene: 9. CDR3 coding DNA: TGTGCCAGCAGCCGGGTAAGCGGGAGTCGCTCCTACAATGAGCAGTTCTTC. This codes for CASSRVSGSRSYNEQFF.

CDR3 nucleotide sequence: TGTGCCAGCAGCCAAGCGACGGAGAGCTCTGGAAACACCATATATTTT. Translation gives CASSQATESSGNTIYF. This sequence joins TRBV4-2 and TRBJ1-3; D is unresolved. The CDR3 runs to 16 residues. V was shortened by 1 base and J by 0 bases, with 10 bases between the two germline ends. Germline CDR1 LGHNA, CDR2 YNFKEQ.

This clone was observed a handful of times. The CDR3 nucleotides read TGTGCCAGTAACCCTGACATTAACTATGGCTACACCTTC. Its protein product is CASNPDINYGYTF. The rearrangement links TRBV19 to TRBJ1-2; no clear D. V dropped 7 bases and J dropped 1 base, with 10 bases sitting between them. CDR1 LNHDA and CDR2 SQIVND come from the germline V gene (reference sequence). The CDR3 runs to 13 residues.